Following are 26 T cell receptor beta chains from one sample sequenced in a study of blood T cells in healthy people across ages. Together with a sample-barcoded 5' primer, a J-beta primer mix was included in a second PCR lasting about 6 to 11 cycles. TCRdb reprocessed the 5' RACE reads with MiXCR, giving one entry per CDR3 protein. The data contain 790,000 or so distinct CDR3 sequences, about 42% of them singletons. The specimen sequenced was blood. Every receptor here comes from a man older than 75 in good health.

This clonotype showed up many times. The chain couples TRBV27 to TRBJ2-7, with a possible D match to TRBD2 (5 bases). Germline V gene data show CDR1 as MNHEY and CDR2 as SMNVEV (reference sequence). The CDR3 totals 15 residues. Trimming cost V 0 bases and J 3 bases, with 12 bases left between them. The CDR3 DNA reads TGTGCCAGCAGTTTATCGGCGGGTTACCACTACGAGCAGTACTTC. Translated: CASSLSAGYHYEQYF.

The chain has TRBV20-1 and TRBJ2-5; 10 bases map to TRBD1. The DNA end lines up better with TRBJ2-7; the J call may be wrong. Looked up from germline, CDR1 is DFQATT and CDR2 is SNEGSKA (reference sequence). The CDR3 covers 14 residues. CDR3 region: CSVLSRTGGHEQYF. The CDR3 bases are TGCAGTGTTCTCTCAAGGACAGGGGGACACGAGCAGTACTTC.

The V call is TRBV2, the J call TRBJ2-1, with a possible D match to TRBD2 (5 bases). The length of the CDR3 is 13 residues. V lost 5 bases and J lost 5, with 10 bases in between. Germline V CDR1 and CDR2: SNHLY, FYNNEI. CDR3 loop: CASSITRNNEQFF. The CDR3 DNA reads as TGTGCCAGCAGTATAACTAGGAACAATGAGCAGTTCTTC.

The J gene is TRBJ1-1, the V gene TRBV6-1; 11 nucleotides match TRBD1. This CDR3 has 19 residues. Germline V lookup: CDR1 MNHNS, CDR2 SASEGT. V lost 7 bases, J lost 0 bases, and 16 bases stayed unmatched. This CDR3 is CASIDGGTGGSRMNTEAFF. The CDR3 bases are TGTGCCAGCATCGACGGAGGGACAGGGGGTTCTCGGATGAACACTGAAGCTTTCTTT.

V is TRBV27 and J is TRBJ2-1, with 11 bases lining up with TRBD2. Germline CDR1 is MNHEY and CDR2 is SMNVEV (reference sequence). The CDR3 loop spans 17 amino acids. V trimming: 3 bases; J trimming: 7 bases; junction bases outside the gene matches: 11. The CDR3 spells CASSLLTSGAEINEQFF. CDR3 DNA sequence: TGTGCCAGCAGTTTGTTGACTAGCGGGGCGGAGATAAATGAGCAGTTCTTC.

This clonotype was observed a few times. The chain has TRBV6-2 or TRBV6-3 and TRBJ1-5, with a possible D match to TRBD1 (6 bases). The CDR3 has 16 amino acids. Between the trimmed V and J ends, which lost 0 bases and 6 bases, there was a span of 15 bases. CDR1 MNHEY and CDR2 SVGEGT come from the germline V gene. CDR3 region: CASSYSSWGQGQPQHF. The CDR3 DNA reads TGTGCCAGCAGTTACTCGAGCTGGGGGCAGGGTCAGCCCCAGCATTTT.

The chain is built from TRBV5-5 and TRBJ2-3, with 7 bases fitting TRBD1. V shed 4 bases and J 0 bases; nucleotides not matched to a gene: 14. CDR3 length: 18 amino acids. Germline V gene lookup returns CDR1 SGHKS and CDR2 YYEKEE (reference sequence). CDR3 region: CASSRLNRDRVSTDTQYF. Here the CDR3 DNA reads TGTGCCAGCAGCAGATTGAACCGGGACAGAGTTAGCACAGATACGCAGTATTTT.

The V and J genes are TRBV28 and TRBJ2-2, with D possibly matching TRBD1 (5 bases). Per the germline V gene, CDR1 is MDHEN and CDR2 is SYDVKM. The CDR3 length is 15 residues. The V end was cut by 6 bases, the J end by 1 base, with 12 bases between. For the CDR3, the DNA is TGTGCCAGCAGCCTGGACAATCGGAACACCGGGGAGCTGTTTTTT. The encoded protein is CASSLDNRNTGELFF.

V gene TRBV10-3 combines with J gene TRBJ2-1, with 12 nucleotides matching TRBD2. The CDR3 spans 17 residues. Germline V gene sequence: CDR1 ENHRY, CDR2 SYGVKD. After removal of 0 bases from V and 4 bases from J, the junction contained 4 bases not matched to a gene. The CDR3, as DNA: TGTGCCATCAGTGAGTCTACTAGCGGGGGGCCTTACAATGAGCAGTTCTTC. This gives the protein CAISESTSGGPYNEQFF.

Only a few counts were recorded for this clonotype. V usage is TRBV21-1 and J usage is TRBJ2-3. TRBV21-1 is tagged as a pseudogene. This CDR3 has 14 amino acids. The CDR3 sequence: CASSTPSSTDTQYF. DNA for the CDR3: TGTGCCAGCAGCACTCCATCAAGCACAGATACGCAGTATTTT.

For this clonotype: This may stem from a read error, because a much larger clone lies one nucleotide away. This rearrangement joins TRBV7-9 to TRBJ1-1, with D hard to call. Germline lookup yields CDR1 SEHNR and CDR2 FQNEAQ (reference sequence). Trimming took 1 base from V and 10 from J, leaving 10 bases between them. This CDR3 region has 12 residues. The CDR3 spells CASSLDGRRAFF. The CDR3 DNA is TGTGCCAGCAGCTTAGATGGTCGACGAGCTTTCTTT.

The V and J genes are TRBV5-6 and TRBJ2-5, with TRBD2 matching over 12 bases. CDR3 size: 16 residues. Germline trimming cut 1 base from V and 1 base from J; bases unmatched to any gene: 2. Germline V gives CDR1 SGHDT, CDR2 YYEEEE. In DNA, the CDR3 is TGTGCCAGCAGCTTGACTAGCGGGAGGTTCCAAGAGACCCAGTACTTC. It is translated as CASSLTSGRFQETQYF.

The rearrangement uses TRBV20-1 and TRBJ2-3; TRBD2 might be the D (6 bases). CDR1 and CDR2 (germline): DFQATT, SNEGSKA (reference sequence). V dropped 1 base and J dropped 6 bases, with 11 bases sitting between them. The CDR3 has 13 residues. As DNA, the CDR3 is TGCAGTGCTAGAGCCCCCGGAGGGGATACGCAGTATTTT. Translating gives CSARAPGGDTQYF.

A few counts support this clonotype. The rearrangement links TRBV5-1 to TRBJ2-1; 8 bases map to TRBD1. After removal of 3 bases from V and 7 bases from J, the junction contained 9 bases not matched to a gene. This CDR3 is built from 15 residues. Germline V gene data show CDR1 as SGHRS and CDR2 as YFSETQ. The CDR3 DNA follows: TGCGCCAGCAGCTCACGGACAGGGACGGGAAATGAGCAGTTCTTC. Residues: CASSSRTGTGNEQFF.

Worth noting for this clonotype: A read error may produce the germline difference seen at one junction end. The rearrangement uses TRBV6-1 and TRBJ2-7, with D tentatively TRBD2 (5 bases). The CDR3 has 17 residues. The germline gives CDR1 MNHNS, CDR2 SASEGT. The CDR3 loop is CANSGLRQTIFSYEQYF. DNA of the CDR3: TGTGCCAACAGTGGACTCAGGCAGACAATTTTCTCCTACGAGCAGTACTTC.

J is TRBJ2-1 and V is TRBV6-2 or TRBV6-3; D unresolved. CDR3 length: 12 residues. Trimming took off 2 bases at V and 5 bases at J, with 4 bases between the two ends. Germline V gene sequence: CDR1 MNHEY, CDR2 SVGEGT. The DNA for the CDR3 is TGTGCCAGCAGTTACGGACACAATGAGCAGTTCTTC. It translates to CASSYGHNEQFF.

This chain uses TRBV3-1 with TRBJ2-1, with 10 bases identical to TRBD2. V lost 4 bases to trimming and J lost 7 bases; unmatched junction nucleotides: 4. The CDR3 is made up of 14 amino acids. Germline CDR1 is LGHDT and CDR2 is YNNKEL (reference sequence). The CDR3 nucleotides are TGTGCCAGCAGCCCCAGCGGGGGGGGGAATGAGCAGTTCTTC. It specifies CASSPSGGGNEQFF.

This chain uses TRBV13 with TRBJ2-5, with TRBD1 as a possible D gene (6 bases). Per the germline V gene, CDR1 is PRHDT and CDR2 is FYEKMQ (reference sequence). CDR3 length equals 16 residues. The V gene lost 3 bases and the J gene lost 2 bases, with 16 bases spanning the gap. This CDR3 reads CASSLAYGTPQETQYF. Written as DNA, the CDR3 is TGTGCCAGCAGCTTGGCCTACGGGACACCACAAGAGACCCAGTACTTC.

This clonotype was seen ten or more times. The V gene is TRBV4-1, the J gene TRBJ1-5, with a possible D match to TRBD1 (6 bases). The CDR3 runs 17 residues. CDR1 is MGHRA and CDR2 is YSYEKL in the germline V gene. The V end was cut by 1 base, the J end by 0 bases, with 13 bases between. The CDR3 spells CASSQARTEYSNQPQHF. CDR3 nucleotides: TGCGCCAGCAGCCAAGCCAGGACAGAGTATAGCAATCAGCCCCAGCATTTT.

This clonotype was observed at least ten times. CDR3 in DNA: TGTGCCAGCAGTACGGGCCCTCCCCAAGAGACCCAGTACTTC. Translated: CASSTGPPQETQYF. The V and J genes are TRBV12-3 or TRBV12-4 and TRBJ2-5, with D unresolved. V dropped 5 bases and J dropped 1 base, with 11 bases sitting between them. The CDR3 is made up of 14 amino acids.

On this clonotype: A read error may account for a junction end that differs from germline. The DNA for the CDR3 is TGTGCCAGCAGTTCCAACGGCCATGAACAGTTCTTC. The encoded protein is CASSSNGHEQFF. The rearrangement links TRBV27 to TRBJ2-1, with D hard to call. The CDR3 has 12 amino acids. The germline V gene has CDR1 MNHEY and CDR2 SMNVEV (reference sequence).

This chain uses TRBV10-1 with TRBJ2-3; 7 bases fit TRBD1. CDR3 length: 14 amino acids. Germline CDR1 is WNHNN and CDR2 is SYGVQD (reference sequence). V dropped 4 bases and J dropped 4; count of bases not matched to a gene: 5. The CDR3 nucleotides are TGCGCCAGCAGTGGAGGGGGCGCATCAGATACGCAGTATTTT. It yields the protein CASSGGGASDTQYF.

As for this clonotype: A read error may account for a junction end that differs from germline. The chain uses TRBV3-1 and TRBJ2-1; 9 bases map to TRBD2. The CDR3 length is 17 residues. Per the germline V gene, CDR1 is LGHDT and CDR2 is YNNKEL (reference sequence). In nucleotides, the CDR3 is TGCGCCAGCAGCCTAAGAAGGGTAGCGGGGGACCAAGAGACCCAGTTCTTC. The encoded protein is CASSLRRVAGDQETQFF.

The gene calls are TRBV25-1 and TRBJ2-1, with a weak D call TRBD1 (6 bases). The CDR3 is made up of 13 amino acids. Trimming removed 8 bases at V and 8 bases at J, with 16 bases between. From germline, CDR1 is MGHDK and CDR2 SYGVNS. CDR3 sequence: CASGNRVDDEQFF. The CDR3 DNA is TGTGCCAGCGGAAACAGGGTTGACGATGAGCAGTTCTTC.

This clonotype was seen a few times. The V call is TRBV20-1, the J call TRBJ2-3; TRBD2 matches 11 bases. V trimming: 3 bases; J trimming: 5 bases; junction bases outside the gene matches: 10. The CDR3 spans 16 residues. Germline values: CDR1 DFQATT, CDR2 SNEGSKA (reference sequence). CDR3 in DNA: TGCAGTGCTAGGGGTAGCGGGAGGGCCAATGAAGATACGCAGTATTTT. Its translation is CSARGSGRANEDTQYF.

This clonotype showed up many times. This sequence joins TRBV7-2 and TRBJ2-7, with 9 bases matching TRBD1. Trimming cost V 5 bases and J 1 base; bases outside gene matches: 6. The germline V gene has CDR1 SGHTA and CDR2 FQGNSA. The CDR3 is made up of 15 amino acids. CDR3 protein: CASSTGTGRSYEQYF. DNA for the CDR3: TGTGCCAGCAGCACCGGGACAGGGCGATCCTACGAGCAGTACTTC.